This entry describes one T cell receptor beta chain. The specificity of this receptor is unknown. Nothing much larger sits one base from this clone, and base qualities are not available. This entry is derived from a study of blood T cell repertoires in COVID-19 (TCRdb year 2020). For the study in its entirety: The collaborator samples originated in the United States, Italy and Spain and spanned the acute and convalescent phases of COVID-19. The prospective study material was composed of cDNA or gDNA derived from T cells, B-cell-depleted T cells, or PBMCs. Subjects who had been exposed to COVID-19, were actively infected with it, or had recovered from it provided the deeply sampled blood TCRbeta repertoires that made up the dataset. The repertoires were released in a freely available public database intended as a resource for research on the immune response to SARS-CoV-2. The samples were drawn from two sources: the first 160 participants of the ongoing ImmuneRACE study, and fewer than 1,500 subjects contributed by 6 global collaborators. Sample metadata almost always included a de-identified subject ID, COVID-19 status, age in years and sex. HLA class I and class II types, where available, came from metadata supplied by the sample provider rather than from assay-based typing. The paper as a whole reports these results and caveats: Clinical and demographic metadata were provided uncurated, with the amount varying by source and participant.

TCRbeta CDR3 regions were amplified from genomic DNA by means of the immunoSEQ Assay, a bias-controlled multiplex PCR. The published analysis was carried out like this. The number of nucleated cells in each sample was estimated from the amplification of reference gene primers within the assay. To quantify the absolute abundance of each unique TCRbeta CDR3 rearrangement, sequence reads were collapsed and filtered. For each sample, productive Simpson clonality was calculated as the square root of Simpson's diversity index across productive rearrangements. TCRdb limited this immuneACCESS table to in-frame rearrangements with V and J called. A share of clones is missing; checked studies link under half to unresolved V genes, and the rest is unexplained. V, J and clone size were drawn from that table, and D and trimming were deduced from the DNA. The sample table lists about 100,000 clones, around 85% of them with a count of one. Approximately 2.5% of the sample goes to the ten largest clones.

In the prospective study, participants were roughly 18 to 100 years old, resided in about two dozen geographic areas of the United States, and were enrolled through a virtual design. To assign participants to cohorts, the prospective study relied on clinical history that participants themselves reported in a screening survey and a study questionnaire. For ImmuneRACE Cohort 3, a participant was defined as recovered based on two consecutive negative NP/OP PCR tests, clearance by a healthcare professional, or resolution of symptoms. Mobile phlebotomists in the prospective study collected whole blood, serum and a nasopharyngeal or oropharyngeal swab from every participant. Over an approximately 2-month period, participants in the prospective study had the option of providing additional blood draws and questionnaires. Before DNA extraction, prospective study blood samples were shipped either frozen or at room temperature.

V is reduced by 2 bases and J by 7 bases, leaving a spacing of 9 bases between them. From the germline V gene, CDR1 is SNHLY and CDR2 is FYNNEI. CDR3 length: 14 amino acids, cysteine to phenylalanine. Only CDR3 DNA is held: 42 bases, read in frame from base 1. The sample comprised PBMCs or T cells enriched from blood (not recorded which). This TCR was sampled from a woman aged 50 to 65 who had recovered from COVID-19. The chain couples TRBV2 to TRBJ1-6; the D gene is not confidently resolved. Here the CDR3 is given as CASSEFVQNSPLHF. The nucleotide sequence is TGTGCCAGCAGTGAATTTGTGCAGAATTCACCCCTCCACTTT.